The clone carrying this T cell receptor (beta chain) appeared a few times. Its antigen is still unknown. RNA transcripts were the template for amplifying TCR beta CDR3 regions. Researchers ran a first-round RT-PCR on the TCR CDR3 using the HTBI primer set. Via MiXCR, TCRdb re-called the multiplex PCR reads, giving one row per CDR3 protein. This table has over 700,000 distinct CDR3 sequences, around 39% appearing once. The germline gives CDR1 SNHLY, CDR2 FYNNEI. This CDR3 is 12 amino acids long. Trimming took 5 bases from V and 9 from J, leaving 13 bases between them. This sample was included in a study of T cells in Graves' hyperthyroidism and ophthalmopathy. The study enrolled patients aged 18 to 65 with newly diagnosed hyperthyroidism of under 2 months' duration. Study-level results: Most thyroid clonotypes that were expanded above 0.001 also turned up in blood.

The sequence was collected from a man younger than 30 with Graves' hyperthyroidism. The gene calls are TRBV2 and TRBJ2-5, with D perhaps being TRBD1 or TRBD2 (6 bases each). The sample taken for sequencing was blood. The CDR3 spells CASSLGGGAQYF. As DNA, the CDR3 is TGTGCCAGCAGTTTGGGGGGCGGGGCCCAGTACTTC. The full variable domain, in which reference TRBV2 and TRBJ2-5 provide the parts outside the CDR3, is EPEVTQTPSHQVTQMGQEVILRCVPISNHLYFYWYRQILGQKVEFLVSFYNNEISEKSEIFDDQFSVERPDGSNFTLKIRSTKLEDSAMYFCASSLGGGAQYFGPGTRLLVL.